Here is one T cell receptor beta chain with its context. Its antigen remains unidentified. TCRdb ran MiXCR on the 5' RACE reads and lists one entry per CDR3 protein. The sample carries 550,000 to 800,000 distinct CDR3 sequences, around 7.4% recorded once. The data belong to a study of identical twins. Findings and caveats of the study: The degree of excess twin sharing was weaker in beta out-of-frame sequences. Its conclusions, products of cross-sectional statistical analysis, did not come from following the same donors. Within twin pairs, the out-of-frame alpha sequences they shared showed excess low generation probability.

This CDR3 comprises 15 residues. Germline loops: CDR1 LGHDT, CDR2 YNNKEL (reference sequence). With 1 base removed from V and 5 bases from J, the gap between germline ends came to 12 bases. These records were also assigned to another study, of yellow fever vaccine responses in identical twins. From that report: Among the twins, the vaccine T cell response reportedly seemed partly convergent and partly personalized.

This chain joins TRBV3-1 and TRBJ1-5; D is possibly TRBD1 (5 bases). The sample was PBMCs. This clonotype was sampled from a woman under 30 in good health. CDR3 bases: TGTGCCAGCAGCCAAGGCGTAGGGGATTATCAGCCCCAGCATTTT. Translation gives CASSQGVGDYQPQHF.